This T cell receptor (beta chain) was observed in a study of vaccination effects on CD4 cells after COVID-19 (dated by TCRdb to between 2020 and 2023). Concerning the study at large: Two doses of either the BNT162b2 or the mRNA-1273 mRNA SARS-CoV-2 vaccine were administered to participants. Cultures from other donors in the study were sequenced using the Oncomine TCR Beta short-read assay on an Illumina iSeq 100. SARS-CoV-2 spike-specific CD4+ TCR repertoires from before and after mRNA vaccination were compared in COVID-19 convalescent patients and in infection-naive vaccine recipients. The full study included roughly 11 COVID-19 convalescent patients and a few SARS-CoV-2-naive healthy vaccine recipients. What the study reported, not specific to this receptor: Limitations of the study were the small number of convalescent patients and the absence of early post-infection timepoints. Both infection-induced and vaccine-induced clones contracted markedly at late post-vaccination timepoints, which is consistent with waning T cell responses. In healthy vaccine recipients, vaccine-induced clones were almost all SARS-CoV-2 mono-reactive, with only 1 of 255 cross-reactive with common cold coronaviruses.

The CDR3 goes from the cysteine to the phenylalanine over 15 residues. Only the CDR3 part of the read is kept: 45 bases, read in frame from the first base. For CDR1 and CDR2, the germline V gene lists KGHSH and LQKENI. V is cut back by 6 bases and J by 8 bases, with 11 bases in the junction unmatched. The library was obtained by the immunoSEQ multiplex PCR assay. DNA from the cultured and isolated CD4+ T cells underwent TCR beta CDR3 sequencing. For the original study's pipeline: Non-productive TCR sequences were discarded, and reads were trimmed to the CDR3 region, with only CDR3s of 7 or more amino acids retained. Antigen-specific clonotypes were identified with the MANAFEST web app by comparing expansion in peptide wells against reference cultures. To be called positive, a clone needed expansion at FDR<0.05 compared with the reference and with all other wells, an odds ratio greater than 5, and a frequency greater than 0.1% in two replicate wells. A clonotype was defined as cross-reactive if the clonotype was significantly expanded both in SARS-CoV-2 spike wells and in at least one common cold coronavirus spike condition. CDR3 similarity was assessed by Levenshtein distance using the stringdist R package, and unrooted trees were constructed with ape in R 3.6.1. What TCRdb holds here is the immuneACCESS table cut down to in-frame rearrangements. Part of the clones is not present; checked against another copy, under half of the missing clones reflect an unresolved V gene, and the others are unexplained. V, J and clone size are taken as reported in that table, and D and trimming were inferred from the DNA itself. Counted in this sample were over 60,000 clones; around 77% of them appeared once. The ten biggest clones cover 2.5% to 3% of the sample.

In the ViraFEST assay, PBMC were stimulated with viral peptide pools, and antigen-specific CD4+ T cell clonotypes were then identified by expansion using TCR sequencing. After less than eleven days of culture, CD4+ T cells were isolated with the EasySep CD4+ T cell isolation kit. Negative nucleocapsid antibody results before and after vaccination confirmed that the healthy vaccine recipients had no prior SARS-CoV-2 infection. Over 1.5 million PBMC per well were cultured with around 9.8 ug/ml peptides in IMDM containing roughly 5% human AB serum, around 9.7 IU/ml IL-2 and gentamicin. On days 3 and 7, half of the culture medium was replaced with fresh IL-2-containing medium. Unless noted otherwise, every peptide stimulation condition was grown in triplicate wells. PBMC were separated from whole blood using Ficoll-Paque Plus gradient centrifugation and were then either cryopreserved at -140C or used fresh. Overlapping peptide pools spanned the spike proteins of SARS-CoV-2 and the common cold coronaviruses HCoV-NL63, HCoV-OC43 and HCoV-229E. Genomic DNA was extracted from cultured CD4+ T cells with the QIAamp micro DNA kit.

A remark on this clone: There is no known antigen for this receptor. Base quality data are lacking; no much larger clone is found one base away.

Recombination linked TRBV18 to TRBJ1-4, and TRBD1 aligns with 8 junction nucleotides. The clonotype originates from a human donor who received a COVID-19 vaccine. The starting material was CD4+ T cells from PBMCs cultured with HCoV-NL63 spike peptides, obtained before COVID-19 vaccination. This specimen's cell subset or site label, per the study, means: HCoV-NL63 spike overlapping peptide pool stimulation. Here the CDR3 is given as CASSETQGAFEKLFF. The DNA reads TGTGCCAGCTCCGAGACGCAGGGGGCGTTCGAAAAACTGTTTTTT.